The source of this TCR beta chain is a study of T cell repertoires in cytomegalovirus infection. For the study at large: CMV infection plus the matching HLA type was flagged by public TCR beta signatures.

This CDR3 is 14 amino acids long. V lost 3 bases, J lost 0 bases, and 9 bases lay in between. Germline CDR1 is LGHNA and CDR2 is YNFKEQ. This clonotype was seen many times. Its antigen is not identified. General study points: The ex vivo response was dominated by HLA-C-restricted CMV-specific TCR beta clonotypes.

TCRdb re-called the reads through MiXCR, storing one row per CDR3 protein. This sample has 97,000 or so distinct CDR3 sequences, with about 17% found just once. The TCR sequence derives from a human donor in good health (CMV status not recorded). Some clones in this sample may be carry-over from other donors' samples. J is TRBJ2-7 and V is TRBV4-2; no firm D call. Input material: PBMCs. DNA of the CDR3: TGTGCCAGCAGCCAGGGGTTCTTCTCCTACGAGCAGTACTTC. The encoded protein is CASSQGFFSYEQYF.